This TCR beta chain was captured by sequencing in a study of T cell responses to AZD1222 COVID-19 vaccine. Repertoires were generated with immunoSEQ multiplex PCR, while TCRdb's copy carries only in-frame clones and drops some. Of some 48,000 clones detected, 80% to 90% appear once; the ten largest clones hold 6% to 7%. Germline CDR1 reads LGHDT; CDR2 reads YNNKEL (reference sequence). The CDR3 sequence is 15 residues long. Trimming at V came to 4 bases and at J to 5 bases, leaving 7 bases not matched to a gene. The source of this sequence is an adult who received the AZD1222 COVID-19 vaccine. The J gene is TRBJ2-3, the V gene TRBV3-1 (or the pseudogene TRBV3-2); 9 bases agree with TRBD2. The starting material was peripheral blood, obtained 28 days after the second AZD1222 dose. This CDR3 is CASSRREGRGDTQYF. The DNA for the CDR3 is TGTGCCAGCAGCCGGCGGGAGGGCCGGGGAGATACGCAGTATTTT.